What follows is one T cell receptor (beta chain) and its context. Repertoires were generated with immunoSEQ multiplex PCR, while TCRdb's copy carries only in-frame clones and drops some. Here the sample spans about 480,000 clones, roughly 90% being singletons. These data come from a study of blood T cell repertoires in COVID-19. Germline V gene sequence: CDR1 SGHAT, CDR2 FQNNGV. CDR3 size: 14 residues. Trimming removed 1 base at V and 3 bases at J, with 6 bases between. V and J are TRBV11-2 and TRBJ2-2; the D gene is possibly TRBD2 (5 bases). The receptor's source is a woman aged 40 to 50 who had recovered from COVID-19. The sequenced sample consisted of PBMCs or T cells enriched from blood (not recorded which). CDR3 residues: CASSLGRDTGELFF. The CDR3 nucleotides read TGTGCCAGCAGCTTAGGGCGGGACACCGGGGAGCTGTTTTTT.